This TCR beta chain originates from a study of shared clonotypes between healthy human individuals. The study, taken as a whole, reports: Shared across several donors were roughly 4.8% of the naive CD4 clonotypes.

This table comes from immunoSEQ multiplex PCR, and its TCRdb copy is limited to in-frame clones, with some not included. The table has over 2 million clones, 85% to 95% seen once. Trimming removed 3 bases from V and 4 bases from J; junction bases left unmatched: 3. The CDR3 length is 15 residues. The germline gives CDR1 SGHNT, CDR2 YENEEA. Naive CD45RA+ and memory CD45RA-negative subsets were split from CD4+ cells. As concerns this clone: Its antigen is undetermined.

The sequenced material came from naive CD4+ T cells sorted from blood. The subset: CD45RA+ positively selected. This receptor was identified in a man aged 18 to 35 in good health. The chain is built from TRBV11-3 and TRBJ2-1; 10 positions agree with TRBD1. CDR3 sequence: CASSLGQGIYNEQFF. Written as DNA, the CDR3 is TGTGCCAGCAGCTTGGGACAGGGGATTTACAATGAGCAGTTCTTC.